The 27 T cell receptor beta chains in this list originate from one sample, sequenced in a study of cytomegalovirus exposure and HLA in healthy donors. With 60 Vbeta and 13 Jbeta primers, the PCR was carried out. Method: immunoSEQ multiplex PCR; TCRdb's copy keeps in-frame clones and lacks some. The repertoire consists of about 270,000 clones, with approximately 90% occurring once and the leading ten covering almost 4%. Sequences were obtained from PBMCs. These receptors were collected from a man aged 35 to 55 in good health and CMV-seropositive.

The chain joins TRBV11-3 to TRBJ2-1; no firm D call. This CDR3 is 16 amino acids long. Germline V lookup: CDR1 SGHNT, CDR2 YENEEA. The V and J ends lost 0 bases and 1 base respectively, with 10 bases between them. The DNA of the CDR3 is TGTGCCAGCAGCTTAGAAGGCGGCGTTTCCTACAATGAGCAGTTCTTC. It specifies CASSLEGGVSYNEQFF.

The chain has TRBV4-1 and TRBJ2-7; the D gene is possibly TRBD2 (6 bases). The CDR3 spans 14 residues. The V gene lost 1 base and the J gene lost 4 bases, with 11 bases spanning the gap. The germline CDR1 and CDR2 sequences are MGHRA and YSYEKL. The CDR3 DNA sequence: TGCGCCAGCAGCCAAGCTCAAGCGGGTTACGAGCAGTACTTC. Protein sequence: CASSQAQAGYEQYF.

This clone showed up just a few times. The V and J genes are TRBV5-5 and TRBJ1-5; 8 bases are a match to TRBD1. The V gene's germline CDR1 is SGHKS and CDR2 YYEKEE (reference sequence). J was trimmed by 4 bases and V by 0 bases; bases with no gene match: 9. The CDR3 sequence is 17 residues long. The CDR3 region is CASSLADRALGNQPQHF. The CDR3 DNA sequence: TGTGCCAGCAGCTTGGCGGACAGGGCCCTAGGAAATCAGCCCCAGCATTTT.

V gene TRBV27 combines with J gene TRBJ2-5; a weak D match, TRBD1 (5 bases). The V end was cut by 6 bases, the J end by 0 bases, with 11 bases between. This CDR3 has 14 amino acids. The germline V gene encodes CDR1 MNHEY and CDR2 SMNVEV (reference sequence). Written as DNA, the CDR3 is TGTGCCAGCAGCCCTTACAGGCACCAAGAGACCCAGTACTTC. It yields the protein CASSPYRHQETQYF.

The CDR3 DNA reads TGCAGCGCCGCGGGTAGCGGGCGGGAGACCCAGTACTTC. It codes for CSAAGSGRETQYF. This sequence joins TRBV29-1 and TRBJ2-5; 7 nucleotides align to TRBD2. CDR1 and CDR2 (germline): SQVTM, ANQGSEA. CDR3 size: 13 residues. V lost 7 bases to trimming and J lost 5 bases; unmatched junction nucleotides: 10.

V and J are TRBV27 and TRBJ2-2; tentatively, D is TRBD2 (5 bases). V dropped 2 bases and J dropped 1 base, with 11 bases sitting between them. The CDR3 extends over 16 amino acids. Germline CDR1 is MNHEY and CDR2 is SMNVEV (reference sequence). The DNA of the CDR3 is TGTGCCAGCAGTTTAGGGATAGCGCTGAACACCGGGGAGCTGTTTTTT. Translation gives CASSLGIALNTGELFF.

DNA of the CDR3: TGTGCCAGCAGCCCAACCGGACTAGCGGGAGGTTACGAGCAGTACTTC. Residues: CASSPTGLAGGYEQYF. The rearrangement uses TRBV7-8 and TRBJ2-7; 14 nucleotides agree with TRBD2. The CDR3 runs to 16 residues. CDR1 is SGHVS and CDR2 is FQNEAQ in the germline V gene. Trimming took 5 bases from V and 4 from J; bases not matched to a gene: 7.

Comments on this clone: This likely comes from a read error, as the CDR3 has no conserved phenylalanine or tryptophan at its end. The chain is built from TRBV7-8 and TRBJ2-7, with D maybe TRBD2 (6 bases). V lost 1 base, J lost 9 bases, and 19 bases lay in between. Germline loops: CDR1 SGHVS, CDR2 FQNEAQ. This CDR3 contains 15 residues. The CDR3 spells CASSLVGTFPGGQYL. DNA of the CDR3: TGTGCCAGCAGCTTAGTAGGGACCTTTCCCGGGGGGCAGTACCTC.

The CDR3 bases are TGTGCCAGCAGCCATTATCGAGCGTACAATGAGCAGTTCTTC. It is translated as CASSHYRAYNEQFF. The chain uses TRBV14 and TRBJ2-1; D remains ambiguous. Germline V gives CDR1 SGHDN, CDR2 FVKESK. With 3 bases removed from V and 4 bases from J, the gap between germline ends came to 10 bases. This CDR3 has 14 amino acids.

The chain carries TRBV29-1 and TRBJ2-3, with 11 bases matching TRBD2. Per the germline V gene, CDR1 is SQVTM and CDR2 is ANQGSEA. The length of the CDR3 is 15 residues. The J segment lost 0 bases and the V segment lost 6 bases, leaving 5 bases of the junction unmatched. CDR3 sequence reads: CSVGLAGGSTDTQYF. The CDR3 DNA sequence: TGCAGCGTCGGGCTAGCGGGAGGAAGCACAGATACGCAGTATTTT.

The chain is built from TRBV2 and TRBJ1-4; 11 bases are a match to TRBD1. V lost 4 bases, J lost 8 bases, and 9 bases stayed unmatched. The CDR3 sequence is 16 residues long. CDR1 and CDR2 (germline): SNHLY, FYNNEI. The CDR3 nucleotides read TGTGCCAGCAGTGGGACAGGGGGCGCATTTGGCGAAAAACTGTTTTTT. As protein: CASSGTGGAFGEKLFF.

The chain couples TRBV28 to TRBJ2-1; D is perhaps TRBD2 (5 bases). CDR3 length equals 15 residues. V shed 5 bases and J shed 2 bases, with 13 bases lying between them. Germline CDR1 reads MDHEN; CDR2 reads SYDVKM. The DNA for the CDR3 is TGTGCCAGCAGTCCGGGGATAACCCCCTACAATGAGCAGTTCTTC. It specifies CASSPGITPYNEQFF. Using reference TRBV28 and TRBJ2-1 for the parts outside the CDR3, the full variable domain is DVKVTQSSRYLVKRTGEKVFLECVQDMDHENMFWYRQDPGLGLRLIYFSYDVKMKEKGDIPEGYSVSREKKERFSLILESASTNQTSMYLCASSPGITPYNEQFFGPGTRLTVL.

The CDR3 loop reads CARREAGELFF. The CDR3 DNA follows: TGTGCCCGCCGAGAGGCCGGGGAGCTGTTTTTT. The V call is TRBV6-4, the J call TRBJ2-2; no clear D gene. Germline lookup yields CDR1 MRHNA and CDR2 SNTAGT. CDR3 length: 11 residues. V was shortened by 11 bases and J by 6 bases, with 10 bases between the two germline ends.

The chain has TRBV25-1 and TRBJ2-7; 12 bases are shared with TRBD2. The CDR3 is made up of 13 amino acids. The germline gives CDR1 MGHDK, CDR2 SYGVNS. V gave up 6 bases and J gave up 3 bases; unmatched junction bases: 0. Here the CDR3 DNA reads TGTGCCAGCAGACTAGCGGGAGGCTACGAGCAGTACTTC. Its protein product is CASRLAGGYEQYF.

This rearrangement joins TRBV19 to TRBJ2-7; 8 bases map to TRBD1. CDR3 size: 15 residues. Germline assignment: CDR1 LNHDA and CDR2 SQIVND (reference sequence). The V and J ends lost 5 bases and 2 bases, in that order; junction bases with no gene match: 8. The CDR3 protein is CASSHGTGYPYEQYF. The CDR3 nucleotides read TGTGCCAGTAGTCACGGGACAGGATACCCCTACGAGCAGTACTTC.

The V call is TRBV19, the J call TRBJ1-5; 8 bases are a match to TRBD1. CDR1 and CDR2 from the germline V gene are LNHDA and SQIVND (reference sequence). The CDR3 sequence is 15 residues long. Trimming cost V 4 bases and J 3 bases; bases outside gene matches: 5. DNA for the CDR3: TGTGCCAGTAGTACCCTCAGGGGGCCCAATCAGCCCCAGCATTTT. Translating gives CASSTLRGPNQPQHF. The full variable domain, rest sourced from reference TRBV19 and TRBJ1-5, is DGGITQSPKYLFRKEGQNVTLSCEQNLNHDAMYWYRQDPGQGLRLIYYSQIVNDFQKGDIAEGYSVSREKKESFPLTVTSAQKNPTAFYLCASSTLRGPNQPQHFGDGTRLSIL.

The CDR3 is CASRLESPTNEKLFF. CDR3 DNA sequence: TGTGCCAGCAGGCTCGAGTCTCCAACTAATGAAAAACTGTTTTTT. The rearrangement uses TRBV28 and TRBJ1-4; no reliable D call. Germline CDR1 reads MDHEN; CDR2 reads SYDVKM. Trimming pared 6 bases from V and 0 bases from J, leaving 11 bases between. The CDR3 loop spans 15 amino acids.

The rearrangement uses TRBV9 and TRBJ2-5; 9 bases line up with TRBD1. The CDR3 has 16 amino acids. V was pared by 0 bases and J by 4 bases, with 7 bases of the junction left unmatched. Germline loops: CDR1 SGDLS, CDR2 YYNGEE. The CDR3 region is CASSVGGDRVGETQYF. DNA for the CDR3: TGTGCCAGCAGCGTAGGGGGGGACAGGGTAGGAGAGACCCAGTACTTC.

On this clone itself: One end of the junction varies from germline; a read error may be responsible. The chain recombines TRBV6-5 with TRBJ2-6; weak D call: TRBD1 (5 bases). The germline V gene encodes CDR1 MNHEY and CDR2 SVGAGI. CDR3 length: 13 residues. In DNA, the CDR3 is TGTGCCAGCAGACTCTCTGGGGCCAACGTCCCGACTTTC. Translation gives CASRLSGANVPTF.

The chain recombines TRBV6-1 with TRBJ2-1; 7 bases agree with TRBD1. CDR1 is MNHNS, CDR2 SASEGT, per germline. The CDR3 length is 13 residues. V shed 6 bases, J shed 7 bases, and the junction held 6 bases outside the gene matches. The CDR3 spells CASRATGFNEQFF. DNA of the CDR3: TGTGCCAGCAGGGCGACAGGGTTTAATGAGCAGTTCTTC.

V and J are TRBV28 and TRBJ2-7; possibly TRBD1 for D (5 bases). V shed 5 bases and J shed 1 base, with 12 bases lying between them. CDR1 MDHEN and CDR2 SYDVKM come from the germline V gene. The CDR3 spans 14 residues. The DNA of the CDR3 is TGTGCCAGCAGTCGTCCAGGGATGTCCTACGAGCAGTACTTC. Translation: CASSRPGMSYEQYF.

The CDR3 DNA reads as TGCGCCAGCAGCGGGGGTCCGGGACAGATTAGCAATGAGCAGTTCTTC. Translation: CASSGGPGQISNEQFF. V is TRBV5-1 and J is TRBJ2-1; TRBD1 agrees at 7 bases. V was pared by 4 bases and J by 6 bases, with 13 bases of the junction left unmatched. Germline CDR1 reads SGHRS; CDR2 reads YFSETQ. The CDR3 covers 16 residues.

The chain joins TRBV15 to TRBJ1-5; tentatively, D is TRBD1 (6 bases). Germline V gene lookup returns CDR1 LNHNV and CDR2 YYDKDF (reference sequence). V lost 0 bases and J lost 5, with 11 bases in between. This CDR3 contains 15 residues. The CDR3 protein is CATSRDTQGYQPQHF. The CDR3 coding sequence is TGTGCCACCAGCAGAGATACACAGGGTTATCAGCCCCAGCATTTT.

The chain links TRBV10-2 to TRBJ1-2, with 8 nucleotides matching TRBD1. Germline lookup yields CDR1 WSHSY and CDR2 SAAADI. The length of the CDR3 is 14 residues. V was pared by 4 bases and J by 3 bases, with 4 bases of the junction left unmatched. Here the CDR3 DNA reads TGCGCCAGCAGTGGATTGACAGGGGACTATGGCTACACCTTC. It codes for CASSGLTGDYGYTF.

This sequence joins TRBV4-1 and TRBJ2-3, with 11 positions matching TRBD2. CDR1 and CDR2 (germline): MGHRA, YSYEKL. The CDR3 runs to 19 residues. Losses at the gene ends were 0 bases for V and 6 bases for J; bases not matched to a gene: 14. This CDR3 reads CASSQDREITGLADDTQYF. For the CDR3, the DNA is TGCGCCAGCAGCCAAGATCGGGAAATCACGGGACTAGCGGATGATACGCAGTATTTT.

The genes are TRBV2 and TRBJ1-4; TRBD1 is a possible D gene (6 bases). This CDR3 region has 14 residues. Looked up from germline, CDR1 is SNHLY and CDR2 is FYNNEI. Deletions cut 5 bases from V and 8 bases from J, with 15 bases between. This CDR3 reads CASSLQGVREKLFF. Here the CDR3 DNA reads TGTGCCAGCAGTCTACAGGGAGTTCGCGAAAAACTGTTTTTT.

This clone appeared once. The junction departs from germline at one end; a sequencing error may be responsible. The chain uses TRBV7-9 and TRBJ1-4, with D maybe TRBD1 (5 bases). CDR3 length: 15 amino acids. Germline CDR1 SEHNR, CDR2 FQNEAQ (reference sequence). CDR3 in amino acids: CSSSSLGGTNEKLFF. The CDR3 nucleotides read TGTTCCAGCAGCTCACTCGGGGGAACTAATGAAAAACTGTTTTTT.